The source of this T cell receptor beta chain is a study of CD8+ T cells in alopecia areata. As for treatment: oral pan-JAK inhibitor, 5-10 mg twice daily. In each case, RNA was isolated and then reverse transcribed into cDNA as the sequencing template. The assay was immunoSEQ multiplex PCR, and TCRdb's table has in-frame clones only and misses some. The table records 270,000 or so clones, 55% to 70% of them present only once. Source: CD4+ T cells sorted from blood, taken at week 24, from a patient treated with tofacitinib. This receptor was identified in a human donor with alopecia areata.

The CDR3 sequence is CSVLTDLNTEAFF. The CDR3 bases are TGCAGCGTTTTAACAGACTTGAACACTGAAGCTTTCTTT. V and J are TRBV29-1 and TRBJ1-1; D is ambiguous. Germline V gives CDR1 SQVTM, CDR2 ANQGSEA. Trimming cost V 5 bases and J 0 bases, with 10 bases left between them. The CDR3 spans 13 residues. Based on the CDR3 plus reference TRBV29-1 and TRBJ1-1, the full variable domain is SAVISQKPSRDICQRGTSLTIQCQVDSQVTMMFWYRQQPGQSLTLIATANQGSEATYESGFVIDKFPISRPNLTFSTLTVSNMSPEDSSIYLCSVLTDLNTEAFFGQGTRLTVV.